The next 8 T cell receptor beta chains were all read from a single sample in a study of shared clonotypes between healthy human individuals. Using immunoSEQ multiplex PCR, the repertoire was profiled, and TCRdb retains in-frame clones only, with some absent. The table lists 750,000 to 1,000,000 clones, 80% to 95% of them singletons, with approximately 25% in the top ten. Naive CD8 cells comprised CD45RO-negative, CCR7-positively selected cells, excluding terminally differentiated effector memory CD45RA+ cells. Sequencing was performed on naive CD8+ T cells sorted from blood. These receptor sequences come from a man aged 25 to 45 in good health.

The chain uses TRBV6-5 and TRBJ2-5; perhaps TRBD1 as D (5 bases). Germline lookup yields CDR1 MNHEY and CDR2 SVGAGI. Trimming took off 6 bases at V and 1 base at J, with 15 bases between the two ends. The CDR3 is 15 residues long. CDR3 sequence: CASRETVVSQETQYF. The CDR3 DNA reads as TGTGCCAGCAGGGAGACAGTGGTTAGCCAAGAGACCCAGTACTTC.

The chain recombines TRBV6-1 with TRBJ2-1; possible D gene TRBD2, 6 bases. V was shortened by 1 base and J by 3 bases, with 13 bases between the two germline ends. The CDR3 totals 16 residues. Germline V gene sequence: CDR1 MNHNS, CDR2 SASEGT. The CDR3 DNA is TGTGCCAGCAGTGAAGGGACTATCGTATTCTACAATGAGCAGTTCTTC. As protein: CASSEGTIVFYNEQFF.

The rearrangement links TRBV28 to TRBJ1-1; D is undetermined. Trimming took off 4 bases at V and 2 bases at J, with 20 bases between the two ends. The CDR3 is 17 amino acids. CDR1 is MDHEN, CDR2 SYDVKM, per germline. CDR3 sequence: CASSSGSSGVVNTEAFF. Here the CDR3 DNA reads TGTGCCAGCAGTTCCGGATCTTCCGGGGTTGTTAACACTGAAGCTTTCTTT.

The chain couples TRBV15 to TRBJ2-1, with 10 bases identical to TRBD2. After removal of 1 base from V and 5 bases from J, the junction contained 5 bases not matched to a gene. Per germline, CDR1 LNHNV and CDR2 YYDKDF (reference sequence). The CDR3 loop spans 16 amino acids. This chain's CDR3 is CATSRGKLAGNNEQFF. In DNA form, the CDR3 reads TGTGCCACCAGCAGAGGGAAACTAGCGGGGAACAATGAGCAGTTCTTC.

The J gene is TRBJ1-2, the V gene TRBV2; 8 nucleotides match TRBD1. V gave up 4 bases and J gave up 0 bases; unmatched junction bases: 7. CDR3 size: 16 residues. Germline V gene sequence: CDR1 SNHLY, CDR2 FYNNEI. This chain's CDR3 is CASSGGWDRSNYGYTF. DNA of the CDR3: TGTGCCAGCAGTGGAGGATGGGACAGGTCTAACTATGGCTACACCTTC.

This clone was recorded only once. The V and J genes are TRBV27 and TRBJ1-1; 9 bases align to TRBD1. Trimming at V came to 8 bases and at J to 5 bases, leaving 24 bases not matched to a gene. The CDR3 spans 19 residues. CDR1 is MNHEY, CDR2 SMNVEV, per germline (reference sequence). The CDR3 loop is CASLTLRTGTGNFLTEAFF. The CDR3, as DNA: TGTGCCAGCCTAACTTTAAGAACCGGGACAGGGAATTTCTTGACTGAAGCTTTCTTT.

The CDR3 DNA reads as TGTGCCAGCAGTTTGGAAGGTTCCTATGGCTACACCTTC. Its protein is CASSLEGSYGYTF. The chain combines TRBV28 with TRBJ1-2; D is uncertain. Germline loops: CDR1 MDHEN, CDR2 SYDVKM. This CDR3 is 13 amino acids long. V dropped 3 bases and J dropped 4 bases, with 9 bases sitting between them.

The J gene is TRBJ2-5, the V gene TRBV6-6; D is uncertain. CDR3 length equals 12 residues. The V end lost 0 bases, the J end lost 5 bases, and 4 bases lay between the germline ends. Germline V gene data show CDR1 as MNHNY and CDR2 as SVGAGI (reference sequence). CDR3 sequence (DNA): TGTGCCAGCAGTTACTCGAGGGAGACCCAGTACTTC. This translates into CASSYSRETQYF.